Following are 25 T cell receptor beta chains from one sample sequenced in a study of PD-L1 blockade in urothelial cancer. Time point given: peripheral blood 6 weeks after treatment start. Sequencing was performed with immunoSEQ multiplex PCR; in TCRdb, only in-frame clones are kept and a portion is missing. The sample has about 120,000 clones; more than 85% are singletons. Here the sequenced sample was PBMCs, taken around atezolizumab (anti-PD-L1) treatment. Receptors originate from a man aged 55-75 years with urothelial cancer.

CDR3 amino acids: CASSWTGVNYEQYF. The CDR3 coding sequence is TGTGCCAGCAGTTGGACAGGAGTGAACTACGAGCAGTACTTC. The chain has TRBV6-5 and TRBJ2-7, with 7 positions matching TRBD1. Germline V CDR1 and CDR2: MNHEY, SVGAGI. The junction had 6 bases not matched to a gene; V was cut back by 4 bases and J by 3 bases. This CDR3 has 14 residues.

The genes are TRBV5-4 and TRBJ1-1; 7 bases map to TRBD1. Per germline, CDR1 SGHNT and CDR2 YYREEE (reference sequence). With 4 bases clipped from V and 0 bases from J, the junction kept 12 bases outside the gene matches. The CDR3 sequence is 17 residues long. Here the CDR3 DNA reads TGTGCCAGCAGCCCTCGGCCTTCGGGACAGATGAACACTGAAGCTTTCTTT. Protein: CASSPRPSGQMNTEAFF.

This chain uses TRBV4-2 with TRBJ2-2; 8 nucleotides align to TRBD2. The ends lost 0 bases at V and 3 bases at J; junction bases unmatched: 9. CDR1 LGHNA and CDR2 YNFKEQ come from the germline V gene. The CDR3 extends over 18 amino acids. This CDR3 is CASSQDKLSGGHTGELFF. In DNA, the CDR3 is TGTGCCAGCAGCCAAGATAAACTGTCGGGAGGGCACACCGGGGAGCTGTTTTTT.

The chain has TRBV7-2 and TRBJ2-1; 11 nucleotides agree with TRBD2. Per the germline V gene, CDR1 is SGHTA and CDR2 is FQGNSA. V lost 1 base and J lost 4; bases outside the gene matches: 3. This CDR3 has 16 amino acids. The CDR3 is CASSLETSGAYNEQFF. The CDR3 coding sequence is TGTGCCAGCAGCTTAGAGACTAGCGGGGCTTACAATGAGCAGTTCTTC. Combining the CDR3 with reference TRBV7-2 and TRBJ2-1 gives the whole variable domain GAGVSQSPSNKVTEKGKDVELRCDPISGHTALYWYRQSLGQGLEFLIYFQGNSAPDKSGLPSDRFSAERTGGSVSTLTIQRTQQEDSAVYLCASSLETSGAYNEQFFGPGTRLTVL.

The chain employs TRBV10-1 and TRBJ2-1; 10 nucleotides align to TRBD2. With 10 bases clipped from V and 8 bases from J, the junction kept 17 bases outside the gene matches. CDR3 length equals 16 residues. Germline CDR1 and CDR2: WNHNN and SYGVQD (reference sequence). CDR3 region: CATKEPGLATSDEQFF. Here the CDR3 DNA reads TGCGCCACCAAGGAACCGGGACTAGCGACTTCGGATGAGCAGTTCTTC.

The CDR3 spells CASSFREGYEQYF. CDR3 DNA: TGTGCCAGCAGCTTTCGGGAGGGCTACGAGCAGTACTTC. V is TRBV11-2 and J is TRBJ2-7; 8 nucleotides agree with TRBD2. V lost 3 bases to trimming and J lost 3 bases; unmatched junction nucleotides: 1. This CDR3 comprises 13 residues. From germline, CDR1 is SGHAT and CDR2 FQNNGV.

This rearrangement joins TRBV30 to TRBJ1-2; 7 nucleotides match TRBD1. Trimming cost V 4 bases and J 3 bases; bases outside gene matches: 5. The germline CDR1 and CDR2 sequences are GTSNPN and SVGIG (reference sequence). This CDR3 region has 13 residues. In DNA, the CDR3 is TGTGCCTGGACAGCAGGGGGAGACTATGGCTACACCTTC. The encoded protein is CAWTAGGDYGYTF.

This chain connects TRBV7-6 to TRBJ2-7; a weak D match, TRBD2 (6 bases). The CDR3 totals 13 residues. V lost 3 bases, J lost 6 bases, and 12 bases lay in between. Germline V gives CDR1 SGHVS, CDR2 FNYEAQ. The CDR3 loop is CASSLYRGTEQYF. The CDR3 DNA sequence: TGTGCCAGCAGCTTGTATCGGGGGACCGAGCAGTACTTC.

This clone was observed a handful of times. The rearrangement links TRBV28 to TRBJ2-2, with D unresolved. The germline V gene encodes CDR1 MDHEN and CDR2 SYDVKM. The CDR3 runs to 13 residues. Trimming cost V 10 bases and J 1 base, with 10 bases left between them. DNA for the CDR3: TGTGCCACCCCTAACAGGAACACCGGGGAGCTGTTTTTT. It encodes CATPNRNTGELFF.

V usage is TRBV29-1 and J usage is TRBJ1-2, with 9 nucleotides matching TRBD1. The germline V gene has CDR1 SQVTM and CDR2 ANQGSEA. Trimming at V came to 3 bases and at J to 7 bases, leaving 9 bases not matched to a gene. The length of the CDR3 is 14 residues. CDR3 nucleotides: TGCAGCGTTGACCGCACAGGGGGCACGAGTGGCTACACCTTC. Translating gives CSVDRTGGTSGYTF.

The rearrangement joins TRBV7-3 to TRBJ2-3; 15 nucleotides align to TRBD2. The CDR3 consists of 19 residues. The germline gives CDR1 SGHTA, CDR2 FQGTGA. The ends lost 2 bases at V and 0 bases at J; junction bases unmatched: 6. CDR3 sequence reads: CASSLSRTSGGGSTDTQYF. The DNA of the CDR3 is TGTGCCAGCAGCTTATCAAGGACTAGCGGGGGGGGTAGCACAGATACGCAGTATTTT.

The chain carries TRBV29-1 and TRBJ2-2; the match to TRBD2 covers 11 bases. Germline trimming cut 7 bases from V and 2 bases from J; bases unmatched to any gene: 12. Germline V gene data show CDR1 as SQVTM and CDR2 as ANQGSEA. The CDR3 has 17 amino acids. CDR3 DNA sequence: TGCAGCGCCCTCCTAGCGGGAGGTACCCTTAACACCGGGGAGCTGTTTTTT. It yields the protein CSALLAGGTLNTGELFF.

The chain carries TRBV18 and TRBJ2-7; weak D call: TRBD2 (6 bases). The CDR3 length is 14 residues. The germline V and J ends were trimmed by 2 bases and 7 bases, with 15 bases remaining between them. Looked up from germline, CDR1 is KGHSH and CDR2 is LQKENI. The CDR3 region is CASSPSREDGEQYF. The DNA for the CDR3 is TGTGCCAGCTCACCAAGCAGGGAGGATGGGGAGCAGTACTTC. The full variable domain, completed using reference TRBV18 and TRBJ2-7, is NAGVMQNPRHLVRRRGQEARLRCSPMKGHSHVYWYRQLPEEGLKFMVYLQKENIIDESGMPKERFSAEFPKEGPSILRIQQVVRGDSAAYFCASSPSREDGEQYFGPGTRLTVT.

The chain joins TRBV7-6 to TRBJ2-5; 15 bases match TRBD2. Germline CDR1 SGHVS, CDR2 FNYEAQ. V was clipped by 1 base and J by 4 bases; unmatched bases: 4. The CDR3 sequence is 17 residues long. CDR3 nucleotide sequence: TGTGCCAGCAGCTTAGGGACTAGCGGGGGGGTTTCAGAGACCCAGTACTTC. This codes for CASSLGTSGGVSETQYF.

This sequence joins TRBV18 and TRBJ1-4; 9 bases are shared with TRBD1. This CDR3 is 18 amino acids long. V was clipped by 6 bases and J by 8 bases; unmatched bases: 19. In germline, CDR1 is KGHSH, CDR2 LQKENI. CDR3 sequence reads: CASSLRSGTGIGKEKLFF. DNA of the CDR3: TGTGCCAGCTCCCTCCGATCCGGGACAGGGATCGGGAAGGAAAAACTGTTTTTT.

This rearrangement joins TRBV5-1 to TRBJ1-4; perhaps TRBD1 as D (5 bases). CDR1 is SGHRS, CDR2 YFSETQ, per germline. The V end lost 4 bases, the J end lost 7 bases, and 17 bases lay between the germline ends. This CDR3 comprises 15 residues. The CDR3: CASSALPEQGEKLFF. The CDR3 region has the DNA TGCGCCAGCAGCGCGTTACCCGAGCAGGGTGAAAAACTGTTTTTT.

The V call is TRBV18, the J call TRBJ1-2; D is perhaps TRBD1 (5 bases). V was cut by 2 bases and J by 4 bases, with 20 bases left in between. Germline lookup yields CDR1 KGHSH and CDR2 LQKENI. This CDR3 has 17 amino acids. CDR3 sequence (DNA): TGTGCCAGCTCACCAGAAGGGGCAGGCCTAAGTTTCTATGGCTACACCTTC. Encoded protein: CASSPEGAGLSFYGYTF.

This rearrangement joins TRBV7-2 to TRBJ2-4; D is possibly TRBD1 (6 bases). The V gene lost 3 bases and the J gene lost 3 bases, with 6 bases spanning the gap. The CDR3 loop spans 13 amino acids. The germline V gene encodes CDR1 SGHTA and CDR2 FQGNSA. The CDR3 DNA is TGTGCCAGCAGCTTCAGGGGCAAAAACATTCAGTACTTC. It translates to CASSFRGKNIQYF.

The table lists this clone with a count of one. V gene TRBV5-5 combines with J gene TRBJ1-6; D is undetermined. The CDR3 length is 17 residues. Trimming stripped 0 bases from V and 0 bases from J, with 10 bases between. Germline CDR1 is SGHKS and CDR2 is YYEKEE (reference sequence). The CDR3 sequence: CASSLVYPSSYNSPLHF. CDR3 DNA sequence: TGTGCCAGCAGCTTGGTATACCCGAGCTCCTATAATTCACCCCTCCACTTT.

CDR3 amino acids: CASSQDGGFWSPLHF. Here the CDR3 DNA reads TGTGCCAGCAGCCAAGATGGAGGGTTTTGGTCACCCCTCCACTTT. J is TRBJ1-6 and V is TRBV14; D unresolved. Germline V CDR1 and CDR2: SGHDN, FVKESK. The V end was cut by 0 bases, the J end by 10 bases, with 13 bases between. This CDR3 region has 15 residues.

This clone was counted a few times. This sequence joins TRBV28 and TRBJ2-7, with D perhaps TRBD1 (5 bases). The CDR3 spans 13 residues. Per the germline V gene, CDR1 is MDHEN and CDR2 is SYDVKM. The V end lost 7 bases, the J end lost 4 bases, and 14 bases lay between the germline ends. CDR3 amino acids: CASNGAVQYEQYF. CDR3 in DNA: TGTGCCAGCAATGGGGCCGTTCAATACGAGCAGTACTTC.

This chain connects TRBV5-1 to TRBJ2-5, with 12 positions matching TRBD1. In germline, CDR1 is SGHRS, CDR2 YFSETQ. The trim removed 7 bases at V and 0 bases at J, leaving 10 bases unmatched. The CDR3 is made up of 17 amino acids. CDR3 nucleotide sequence: TGCGCCAGCCTACCGGGACAGGGGGCCAGGTACCAAGAGACCCAGTACTTC. Protein sequence: CASLPGQGARYQETQYF.

This clone showed up just once. The rearrangement uses TRBV30 and TRBJ2-2; the match to TRBD1 covers 7 bases. Germline loops: CDR1 GTSNPN, CDR2 SVGIG (reference sequence). This CDR3 contains 15 residues. Losses at the gene ends were 6 bases for V and 4 bases for J; bases not matched to a gene: 11. The CDR3 loop reads CACTPGQRITGELFF. CDR3 nucleotide sequence: TGTGCCTGTACCCCGGGACAGAGGATCACCGGGGAGCTGTTTTTT.

V and J are TRBV28 and TRBJ1-2; D not certain. The germline V gene has CDR1 MDHEN and CDR2 SYDVKM. The CDR3 is 16 residues long. Trimming pared 7 bases from V and 4 bases from J, leaving 22 bases between. This CDR3 reads CASTNSLPGTIYGYTF. Here the CDR3 DNA reads TGTGCCAGCACCAACTCCTTACCGGGTACTATCTATGGCTACACCTTC.

The V gene is TRBV9, the J gene TRBJ1-2; D call uncertain. The CDR3 extends over 13 amino acids. Germline CDR1 is SGDLS and CDR2 is YYNGEE. The ends were cut back, 0 bases at V and 3 bases at J, with 6 bases in the middle. The CDR3 spells CASSVEEDYGYTF. CDR3 nucleotides: TGTGCCAGCAGCGTAGAGGAGGACTATGGCTACACCTTC.